This paragraph reports one TCR beta chain. What it recognizes is unknown. The sample is drawn from a study of circulating and synovial CD4+ cells in juvenile arthritis. Study conclusions and caveats: CPL and bulk CD4 samples differed at least tenfold in T cell genomes.

V was pared by 4 bases and J by 7 bases, with 17 bases between. The CDR3 consists of 15 residues. Germline V gene sequence: CDR1 ENHRY, CDR2 SYGVKD. The data were produced by immunoSEQ multiplex PCR, yet TCRdb's version contains in-frame clones alone and is incomplete. Of fewer than 40,000 clones in the sample, 95% were seen once. The clonotype originates from a human donor with juvenile idiopathic arthritis. The sequencing sample was made of CD4+ T cells from blood. V is TRBV10-3 and J is TRBJ2-1; maybe TRBD1 (5 bases). CDR3 DNA sequence: TGTGCCATCAGTGCGGCAGGCAGGGTCGGGAATGAGCAGTTCTTC. Translating it yields CAISAAGRVGNEQFF.